Sequencing of this T cell receptor beta chain was carried out in a study of regulatory T cells in long-lasting Graves disease. Study observations and caveats: Persistent disease was associated with favored TRBV28 usage and with favored use of TRBJ1-2 and TRBJ2-5. Investigators studied peripheral blood only, not thyroid tissue. Sample size, which was small, may have reduced accuracy.

Arm-PCR of CDR3 regions and iRepertoire HTBI primers were used to build TCR beta libraries. TCRdb re-called the multiplex PCR reads through MiXCR, storing one row per CDR3 protein. The data hold about 240,000 distinct CDR3 sequences, with 20% to 25% observed a single time. Time point indicated: newly diagnosed GD, antithyroid drugs for less than 3 months. Extracted PBMC RNA gave rise to the TCR library. Roughly 9.9-milliliter peripheral blood samples went into EDTA tubes. This clonotype occurred once. The antigen is undetermined. The CDR3 contains 14 residues. V was clipped by 0 bases and J by 6 bases, with 9 bases between them. Germline CDR1 SGHTA, CDR2 FQGNSA.

The J gene is TRBJ2-1, the V gene TRBV7-2; the D gene is possibly TRBD2 (5 bases). The receptor comes from a female donor with Graves disease. The sequencing used peripheral blood mononuclear cells (PBMCs), collected at new diagnosis, from a patient treated with antithyroid drugs. In DNA form, the CDR3 reads TGTGCCAGCAGCTTAGCCCCTGGAGGCAATGAGCAGTTCTTC. Its translation: CASSLAPGGNEQFF. Using reference TRBV7-2 and TRBJ2-1 for the parts outside the CDR3, the full variable domain is GAGVSQSPSNKVTEKGKDVELRCDPISGHTALYWYRQSLGQGLEFLIYFQGNSAPDKSGLPSDRFSAERTGGSVSTLTIQRTQQEDSAVYLCASSLAPGGNEQFFGPGTRLTVL.